The 16 T cell receptor beta chains below all came from one sample that was sequenced in a study of cytomegalovirus exposure and HLA in healthy donors. 13 Jbeta primers and 60 Vbeta primers were used for the PCR. Some clones are missing from TCRdb's copy, which holds only in-frame ones; the method was immunoSEQ multiplex PCR. The data contain 150,000 to 200,000 clones, around 83% of them singletons. Input material: PBMCs. The receptors come from a woman aged 40 to 49 in good health and CMV-seronegative.

This chain connects TRBV29-1 to TRBJ1-4; 9 nucleotides line up with TRBD1. V shed 4 bases, J shed 8 bases, and the junction held 8 bases outside the gene matches. The CDR3 length is 14 residues. Germline V gene lookup returns CDR1 SQVTM and CDR2 ANQGSEA. CDR3 coding DNA: TGCAGCGTTGTGGGGACAGGGAGCGACGAAAAACTGTTTTTT. It specifies CSVVGTGSDEKLFF.

CDR3 loop: CASSVPGQEGYGYTF. The DNA for the CDR3 is TGTGCCAGCAGTGTGCCGGGACAGGAGGGTTATGGCTACACCTTC. This chain joins TRBV6-1 and TRBJ1-2; 8 bases match TRBD1. Trimming cost V 4 bases and J 5 bases; bases outside gene matches: 9. CDR1 is MNHNS and CDR2 is SASEGT in the germline V gene. There are 15 residues in the CDR3.

The rearrangement uses TRBV29-1 and TRBJ2-1; 11 bases line up with TRBD1. The germline CDR1 and CDR2 sequences are SQVTM and ANQGSEA. The V gene end was trimmed by 6 bases and the J gene end by 6 bases; junction bases not matched to a gene: 13. This CDR3 is built from 16 residues. This chain's CDR3 is CSVHRPTGQGGNEQFF. The CDR3 coding sequence is TGCAGCGTCCATAGACCCACGGGACAGGGGGGCAATGAGCAGTTCTTC.

The J gene is TRBJ2-2, the V gene TRBV27; the D gene is possibly TRBD2 (6 bases). CDR1 MNHEY and CDR2 SMNVEV come from the germline V gene (reference sequence). The CDR3 runs 16 residues. V was trimmed by 7 bases and J by 7 bases, leaving 22 bases between them. CDR3 loop: CASTPTRALGGGELFF. The CDR3 DNA follows: TGTGCCAGCACCCCGACGCGGGCGCTGGGAGGCGGGGAGCTGTTTTTT.

The chain carries TRBV7-3 and TRBJ2-7; D perhaps matches TRBD2 (6 bases). The ends were cut back, 0 bases at V and 6 bases at J, with 15 bases in the middle. The CDR3 covers 15 residues. CDR1 is SGHTA, CDR2 FQGTGA, per germline. CDR3 DNA sequence: TGTGCCAGCAGCTTAACTAGCGGTTATCCCAGCGAGCAGTACTTC. Translating it yields CASSLTSGYPSEQYF.

The chain uses TRBV5-6 and TRBJ2-3; the match to TRBD1 covers 9 bases. The V gene end was trimmed by 4 bases and the J gene end by 2 bases; junction bases not matched to a gene: 2. This CDR3 has 14 residues. Germline V lookup: CDR1 SGHDT, CDR2 YYEEEE. The CDR3 loop reads CASSRDRVTDTQYF. CDR3 DNA sequence: TGTGCCAGCAGCCGGGACAGGGTCACAGATACGCAGTATTTT.

V gene TRBV5-1 combines with J gene TRBJ2-7; 7 bases are shared with TRBD1. The V segment lost 4 bases and the J segment 4 bases; nucleotides outside the gene matches: 8. The CDR3 runs 14 residues. Germline V gene sequence: CDR1 SGHRS, CDR2 YFSETQ. As DNA, the CDR3 is TGCGCCAGCAGCCTGGGGGACAGAACATACGAGCAGTACTTC. Its translation: CASSLGDRTYEQYF.

This chain joins TRBV7-3 and TRBJ1-1, with D perhaps matching TRBD1 (6 bases). V was clipped by 2 bases and J by 11 bases, with 15 bases between them. This CDR3 region has 13 residues. Germline loops: CDR1 SGHTA, CDR2 FQGTGA. The CDR3 DNA sequence: TGTGCCAGCAGCTTACCGGGGGGCCGGAGGGCTTTCTTT. This encodes CASSLPGGRRAFF.

The genes are TRBV14 and TRBJ1-3; possibly TRBD1 for D (6 bases). The CDR3 totals 17 residues. Trimming removed 1 base from V and 0 bases from J, with 13 bases in between. Germline values: CDR1 SGHDN, CDR2 FVKESK. CDR3 region: CASSQVGGQNSGNTIYF. CDR3 bases: TGTGCCAGCAGCCAAGTCGGTGGACAGAACTCTGGAAACACCATATATTTT.

This clone has only one observation. This sequence joins TRBV19 and TRBJ2-1; D unresolved. Germline V gives CDR1 LNHDA, CDR2 SQIVND (reference sequence). This CDR3 is built from 13 residues. The V end was cut by 3 bases, the J end by 1 base, with 4 bases between. CDR3 nucleotide sequence: TGTGCCAGTAGTATGGCTTCCTACAATGAGCAGTTCTTC. The encoded protein is CASSMASYNEQFF.

The J gene is TRBJ2-1, the V gene TRBV7-2, with 7 bases aligning to TRBD2. From germline, CDR1 is SGHTA and CDR2 FQGNSA. The CDR3 totals 15 residues. V lost 5 bases and J lost 7; bases outside the gene matches: 11. The CDR3 loop is CASSPLRLAGNEQFF. The CDR3 DNA reads TGTGCCAGCAGCCCCCTCCGACTAGCCGGGAATGAGCAGTTCTTC. Variable domain in full (rest from reference TRBV7-2 and TRBJ2-1): GAGVSQSPSNKVTEKGKDVELRCDPISGHTALYWYRQSLGQGLEFLIYFQGNSAPDKSGLPSDRFSAERTGGSVSTLTIQRTQQEDSAVYLCASSPLRLAGNEQFFGPGTRLTVL.

The gene calls are TRBV2 and TRBJ1-1; 8 bases are a match to TRBD1. This CDR3 is built from 15 residues. CDR1 is SNHLY and CDR2 is FYNNEI in the germline V gene. The ends lost 6 bases at V and 1 base at J; junction bases unmatched: 7. The CDR3 DNA reads TGTGCCAGCAGCGGGACAGGTCTCGGGAACACTGAAGCTTTCTTT. Its protein is CASSGTGLGNTEAFF.

The chain couples TRBV6-1 to TRBJ1-5; D ambiguous. The germline CDR1 and CDR2 sequences are MNHNS and SASEGT. The V gene lost 0 bases and the J gene lost 0 bases, with 9 bases spanning the gap. The CDR3 contains 16 residues. CDR3 protein: CASSEAAVDSNQPQHF. The CDR3 region has the DNA TGTGCCAGCAGTGAAGCGGCGGTTGATAGCAATCAGCCCCAGCATTTT.

The table lists this clone with a count of one. CDR3 protein: CASSAGGGVDSEAFF. CDR3 bases: TGTGCCAGCAGCGCCGGCGGGGGGGTGGATTCTGAAGCTTTCTTT. The chain uses TRBV9 and TRBJ1-1; possible D gene TRBD1, 5 bases. Germline lookup yields CDR1 SGDLS and CDR2 YYNGEE. The CDR3 is made up of 15 amino acids. V lost 3 bases and J 6 bases, leaving 18 bases between the germline ends.

The CDR3 sequence is CASQILSGDTGELFF. CDR3 coding DNA: TGCGCCAGCCAAATCCTTAGCGGGGACACCGGGGAGCTGTTTTTT. This rearrangement joins TRBV5-1 to TRBJ2-2; 8 bases are shared with TRBD2. The V and J ends lost 7 bases and 3 bases, in that order; junction bases with no gene match: 8. Germline lookup yields CDR1 SGHRS and CDR2 YFSETQ. The CDR3 length is 15 residues.

Note on this clone: This CDR3 is also generated by other DNA sequences in the sample. The chain has TRBV25-1 and TRBJ1-2; 9 bases line up with TRBD1. The CDR3 runs to 13 residues. V lost 8 bases to trimming and J lost 3 bases; unmatched junction nucleotides: 4. Germline-derived CDR1 and CDR2 are MGHDK and SYGVNS. The CDR3 region is CASRRQGDYGYTF. Here the CDR3 DNA reads TGTGCCAGCCGCAGACAGGGGGACTATGGCTACACCTTC.